Listed here is a single T cell receptor (beta chain). This specimen comes from a study of T-cell memory formation after mild COVID-19. The ends were cut back, 6 bases at V and 4 bases at J, with 13 bases in the middle. This CDR3 comprises 14 residues. Germline V lookup: CDR1 ENHRY, CDR2 SYGVKD. TCRdb re-called the 5' RACE reads with MiXCR, one entry per CDR3 protein. The table lists 450,000 or so distinct CDR3 sequences, 20% of them singletons, with around 8% in the top ten. Sequencing was performed on PBMCs or a T cell subset sorted from them (not recorded which). This clonotype was obtained from an adult woman who had mild COVID-19 (a few samples of this study predate the infection). Cell type and time point are not known. The V gene is TRBV10-3, the J gene TRBJ1-3; no firm D call. The CDR3 is CAIRPLTLGNTIYF. In DNA, the CDR3 is TGTGCCATCAGACCTTTGACCCTAGGAAACACCATATATTTT.